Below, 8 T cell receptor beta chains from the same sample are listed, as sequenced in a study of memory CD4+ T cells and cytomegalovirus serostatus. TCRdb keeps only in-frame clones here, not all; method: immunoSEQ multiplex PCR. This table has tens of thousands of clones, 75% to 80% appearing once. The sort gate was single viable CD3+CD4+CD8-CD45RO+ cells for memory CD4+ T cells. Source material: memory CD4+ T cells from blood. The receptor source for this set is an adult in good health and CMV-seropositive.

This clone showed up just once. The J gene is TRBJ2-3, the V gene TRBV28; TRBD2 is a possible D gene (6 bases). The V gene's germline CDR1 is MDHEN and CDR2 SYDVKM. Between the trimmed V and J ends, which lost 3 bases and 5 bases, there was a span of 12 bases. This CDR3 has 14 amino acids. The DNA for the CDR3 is TGTGCCAGCAGTTTCACGGGGAGGAAAGATACGCAGTATTTT. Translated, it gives CASSFTGRKDTQYF. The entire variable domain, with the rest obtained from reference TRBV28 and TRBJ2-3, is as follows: DVKVTQSSRYLVKRTGEKVFLECVQDMDHENMFWYRQDPGLGLRLIYFSYDVKMKEKGDIPEGYSVSREKKERFSLILESASTNQTSMYLCASSFTGRKDTQYFGPGTRLTVL.

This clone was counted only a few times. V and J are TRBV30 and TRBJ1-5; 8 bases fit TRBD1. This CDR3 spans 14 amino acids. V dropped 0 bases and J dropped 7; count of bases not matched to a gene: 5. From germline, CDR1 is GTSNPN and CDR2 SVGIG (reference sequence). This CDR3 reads CAWSVQGGLQPQHF. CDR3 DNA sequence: TGTGCCTGGAGTGTACAGGGGGGCCTCCAGCCCCAGCATTTT.

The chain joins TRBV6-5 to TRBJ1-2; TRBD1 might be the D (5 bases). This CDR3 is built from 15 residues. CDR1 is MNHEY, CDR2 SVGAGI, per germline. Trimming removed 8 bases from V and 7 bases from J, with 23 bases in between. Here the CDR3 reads CASSKLGRHYSGYTF. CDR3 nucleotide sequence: TGTGCCAGCTCTAAATTGGGACGGCACTACTCTGGCTACACCTTC.

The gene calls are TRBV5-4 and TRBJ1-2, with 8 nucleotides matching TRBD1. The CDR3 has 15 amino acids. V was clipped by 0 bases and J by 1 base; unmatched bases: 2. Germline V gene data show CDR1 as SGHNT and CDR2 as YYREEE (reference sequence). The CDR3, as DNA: TGTGCCAGCAGCTTGGCCACAGGGGGTAACTATGGCTACACCTTC. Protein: CASSLATGGNYGYTF.

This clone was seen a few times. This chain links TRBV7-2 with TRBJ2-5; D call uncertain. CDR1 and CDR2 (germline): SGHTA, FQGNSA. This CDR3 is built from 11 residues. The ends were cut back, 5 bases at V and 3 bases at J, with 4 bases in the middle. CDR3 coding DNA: TGTGCCAGCAGCCCAAAAGAGACCCAGTACTTC. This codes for CASSPKETQYF.

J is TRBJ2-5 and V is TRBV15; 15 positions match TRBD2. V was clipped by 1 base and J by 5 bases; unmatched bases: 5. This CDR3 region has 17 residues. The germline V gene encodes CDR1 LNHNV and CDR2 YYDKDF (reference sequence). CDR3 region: CATSRVGLAGGLETQYF. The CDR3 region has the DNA TGTGCCACCAGCAGAGTAGGACTAGCGGGAGGGTTGGAGACCCAGTACTTC.

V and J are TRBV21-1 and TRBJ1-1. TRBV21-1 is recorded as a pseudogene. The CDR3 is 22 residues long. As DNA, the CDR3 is TGTGCCAGCAGCAAAGCCATCCCTGGAGGGGAGGGCCGTAATGAGGAGAACACTGAAGCTTTCTTT. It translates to CASSKAIPGGEGRNEENTEAFF.

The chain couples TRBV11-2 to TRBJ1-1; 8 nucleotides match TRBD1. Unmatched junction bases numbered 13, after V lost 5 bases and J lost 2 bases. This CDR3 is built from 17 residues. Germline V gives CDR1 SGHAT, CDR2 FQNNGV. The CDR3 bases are TGTGCCAGCAGCCCAAATCGGTACGACAGGGGAAACACTGAAGCTTTCTTT. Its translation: CASSPNRYDRGNTEAFF.